The source of this TCR beta chain is a study of T-cell reconstitution after alpha-beta-depleted transplantation in children. CDR1 is MNHNS and CDR2 is SASEGT in the germline V gene. Trimming stripped 6 bases from V and 0 bases from J, with 17 bases between. This CDR3 region has 17 residues. Overall study findings and caveats: As was reported, about two months after transplant, alpha-beta T cells came from several hundred expanded graft clones.

Library preparation (for TCRbeta) was performed with unique molecular identifiers. TCRdb called the PCR reads again in MiXCR, with one record for every CDR3 protein. This sample has 200,000 to 250,000 distinct CDR3 sequences, with approximately 8.4% found just once. The table lists this clonotype with a few counts. Its specificity is not known. The rearrangement links TRBV6-1 to TRBJ2-2; maybe TRBD1 (5 bases). This TCR came from a male patient between 2 and 15 years old who had a stem cell transplant for acute myeloid leukemia, so the T cells may come from the graft donor. The sequenced sample was PBMCs, mostly from graft donor cells, obtained 360 days after TCRalphabeta/CD19-depleted stem cell transplant. The CDR3 DNA reads TGTGCCAGCAGCCGAGTCGCTAGGGGCGCGAACACCGGGGAGCTGTTTTTT. Translating it yields CASSRVARGANTGELFF.